One sample yielded the 10 T cell receptor beta chains listed below, sequenced in a study of early T cells in non-severe SARS-CoV-2 infection. TCRdb reprocessed the 5' RACE reads via MiXCR and lists one record per CDR3 protein. The sample gives approximately 42,000 distinct CDR3 sequences, approximately 7.1% of which show up once; approximately 5% is in the top ten. Sequenced material: whole blood. These receptors originate from an adult who was a healthcare worker with PCR-confirmed SARS-CoV-2 infection or an uninfected control (not recorded which).

The sample holds many counts of this clonotype. V usage is TRBV5-1 and J usage is TRBJ1-1; no clear D gene. The CDR3 loop spans 15 amino acids. V lost 0 bases to trimming and J lost 4 bases, with 13 bases between them. The germline V gene encodes CDR1 SGHRS and CDR2 YFSETQ. The CDR3 sequence: CASSLVDLTLTEAFF. The CDR3 DNA sequence: TGCGCCAGCAGCTTGGTGGATCTAACCCTCACTGAAGCTTTCTTT.

This clonotype occurred many times. The rearrangement uses TRBV25-1 and TRBJ2-5; no definite D call. V was shortened by 6 bases and J by 5 bases, with 7 bases between the two germline ends. Germline CDR1 and CDR2: MGHDK and SYGVNS. The CDR3 spans 11 residues. CDR3 bases: TGTGCCAGCAGGGGCGTCGAGACCCAGTACTTC. Translated, it gives CASRGVETQYF.

This clonotype turned up a few times. The V call is TRBV2, the J call TRBJ1-2; tentatively, D is TRBD1 (5 bases). The CDR3 spans 15 residues. Trimming removed 7 bases at V and 6 bases at J, with 21 bases between. CDR1 and CDR2 from the germline V gene are SNHLY and FYNNEI. CDR3 coding DNA: TGTGCCAGCATCAAAGACAGCAACGAGATAGATGGCTACACCTTC. Its translation: CASIKDSNEIDGYTF.

This clonotype has at least ten counts. The V gene is TRBV2, the J gene TRBJ2-2; TRBD2 agrees at 7 bases. The CDR3 covers 15 residues. Per germline, CDR1 SNHLY and CDR2 FYNNEI. The junction had 4 bases not matched to a gene; V was cut back by 6 bases and J by 0 bases. The DNA for the CDR3 is TGTGCCAGCAGAACAAGCGGGGCGAACACCGGGGAGCTGTTTTTT. Its protein product is CASRTSGANTGELFF.

This clonotype was seen a few times. This chain connects TRBV7-9 to TRBJ2-2; D possibly corresponds to TRBD1 (6 bases). The CDR3 loop spans 14 amino acids. V lost 3 bases and J lost 4, with 9 bases in between. Germline V gives CDR1 SEHNR, CDR2 FQNEAQ (reference sequence). The CDR3 spells CASSFTGFTGELFF. CDR3 nucleotides: TGTGCCAGCAGCTTCACAGGGTTCACCGGGGAGCTGTTTTTT.

The V and J genes are TRBV19 and TRBJ1-2; tentatively, D is TRBD1 (5 bases). There are 16 residues in the CDR3. The ends were cut back, 6 bases at V and 6 bases at J, with 23 bases in the middle. The germline V gene encodes CDR1 LNHDA and CDR2 SQIVND (reference sequence). In nucleotides, the CDR3 is TGTGCCAGTAGCCTCCCCCGGGACGGAGAAGGAGATGGCTACACCTTC. It specifies CASSLPRDGEGDGYTF.

This clonotype has at least ten counts. This rearrangement joins TRBV3-1 to TRBJ2-1; perhaps TRBD2 as D (5 bases). CDR1 is LGHDT, CDR2 YNNKEL, per germline (reference sequence). Trimming took off 1 base at V and 9 bases at J, with 10 bases between the two ends. The CDR3 is 13 residues long. This CDR3 reads CASSQVGAGEQFF. DNA of the CDR3: TGTGCCAGCAGCCAAGTGGGAGCTGGTGAGCAGTTCTTC.

This clonotype was seen at least ten times. This chain links TRBV20-1 with TRBJ2-7, with TRBD1 matching over 7 bases. The CDR3 loop spans 17 amino acids. V shed 3 bases and J 3 bases; nucleotides not matched to a gene: 17. Germline V CDR1 and CDR2: DFQATT, SNEGSKA (reference sequence). CDR3 residues: CSARALRHRDRGYEQYF. Here the CDR3 DNA reads TGCAGTGCTAGGGCCTTACGGCACCGGGACAGAGGCTACGAGCAGTACTTC.

This clonotype has only a few counts. The J gene is TRBJ1-2, the V gene TRBV12-3 or TRBV12-4, with 7 bases matching TRBD1. The CDR3 is 15 amino acids. V gave up 3 bases and J gave up 3 bases; unmatched junction bases: 7. The CDR3 loop reads CASSFRDSNDYGYTF. The CDR3 DNA follows: TGTGCCAGCAGTTTCCGGGACAGCAATGACTATGGCTACACCTTC.

The J gene is TRBJ2-7, the V gene TRBV7-9, with 9 bases identical to TRBD1. Trimming at V came to 10 bases and at J to 2 bases, leaving 6 bases not matched to a gene. CDR1 SEHNR and CDR2 FQNEAQ come from the germline V gene (reference sequence). This CDR3 region has 13 residues. The CDR3 sequence: CATRGQGAYEQYF. In nucleotides, the CDR3 is TGTGCCACTAGGGGACAGGGTGCCTACGAGCAGTACTTC.